This passage covers 19 T cell receptor beta chains from one sample sequenced in a study of shared clonotypes between healthy human individuals. Clones were sequenced by immunoSEQ multiplex PCR, and TCRdb holds only the in-frame ones, with some missing. The sample consists of 2 million to 2.5 million clones, 85% to 95% of them appearing once. What was sequenced was naive CD4+ T cells from PBMCs. Subset denoted: CD45RA+ positively selected. The receptors derive from a young man in good health. Some clones in this sample may be carry-over from other donors' samples.

The V and J genes are TRBV7-2 and TRBJ2-1; D unresolved. CDR1 is SGHTA and CDR2 is FQGNSA in the germline V gene. The CDR3 runs 15 residues. Trimming pared 1 base from V and 4 bases from J, leaving 11 bases between. This CDR3 reads CASSLVLGSYNEQFF. Here the CDR3 DNA reads TGTGCCAGCAGCTTAGTACTGGGGTCATACAATGAGCAGTTCTTC.

This chain connects TRBV5-1 to TRBJ2-2, with no clear D. The V end was cut by 1 base, the J end by 3 bases, with 10 bases between. This CDR3 has 15 residues. Germline lookup yields CDR1 SGHRS and CDR2 YFSETQ. In DNA, the CDR3 is TGCGCCAGCAGCTTGACTGAAAGGTACACCGGGGAGCTGTTTTTT. Its protein product is CASSLTERYTGELFF.

This chain uses TRBV28 with TRBJ1-6; possibly TRBD1 for D (5 bases). Germline lookup yields CDR1 MDHEN and CDR2 SYDVKM. V was trimmed by 8 bases and J by 9 bases, leaving 14 bases between them. This CDR3 comprises 13 residues. The CDR3 loop reads CASEGQARSPLHF. CDR3 coding DNA: TGTGCCAGCGAGGGGCAGGCTCGTTCACCCCTCCACTTT.

V usage is TRBV6-1 and J usage is TRBJ2-3; no clear D gene. Germline CDR1 is MNHNS and CDR2 is SASEGT. The CDR3 is 13 residues long. Trimming shortened V by 0 bases and J by 4 bases, and 5 bases separated the two germline ends. The CDR3: CASSEATADTQYF. The CDR3 DNA sequence: TGTGCCAGCAGTGAAGCCACTGCAGATACGCAGTATTTT.

The chain uses TRBV9 and TRBJ2-7; no clear D. V lost 4 bases and J lost 5, with 13 bases in between. Germline lookup yields CDR1 SGDLS and CDR2 YYNGEE. The CDR3 loop spans 13 amino acids. CDR3 DNA: TGTGCCAGCAGCCTCGATAGGTCCCACGAGCAGTACTTC. Its translation is CASSLDRSHEQYF.

This chain links TRBV10-3 with TRBJ1-1, with D unclear. CDR1 and CDR2 from the germline V gene are ENHRY and SYGVKD. The CDR3 runs to 12 residues. The V gene lost 3 bases and the J gene lost 7 bases, with 9 bases spanning the gap. CDR3 residues: CAISDSPIEAFF. CDR3 DNA: TGTGCCATCAGTGACAGTCCGATTGAAGCTTTCTTT.

V usage is TRBV7-7 and J usage is TRBJ2-3; 11 bases fit TRBD2. J was trimmed by 8 bases and V by 8 bases; bases with no gene match: 9. The CDR3 loop spans 14 amino acids. Germline V gene sequence: CDR1 SSHAT, CDR2 FNYEAQ (reference sequence). CDR3 amino acids: CASGSGRAGGTQYF. Here the CDR3 DNA reads TGTGCCAGCGGTAGCGGGAGGGCCGGGGGTACGCAGTATTTT.

The chain employs TRBV4-2 and TRBJ1-1, with no clear D. V gave up 1 base and J gave up 8 bases, with 17 bases separating them. The CDR3 has 15 amino acids. CDR1 is LGHNA and CDR2 is YNFKEQ in the germline V gene. Written as DNA, the CDR3 is TGTGCCAGCAGCCAAGGTAGGATGGGGATCCTGGAAGCTTTCTTT. Translating gives CASSQGRMGILEAFF.

This clone was seen a single time. Here the CDR3 DNA reads TGTGCCAGTAGTAGCGGGAGGGCCGTCAGGTATGAGCAGTTCTTC. It is translated as CASSSGRAVRYEQFF. The chain carries TRBV19 and TRBJ2-1; 9 bases agree with TRBD2. The J segment lost 8 bases and the V segment lost 4 bases, leaving 9 bases of the junction unmatched. The CDR3 extends over 15 amino acids. Germline assignment: CDR1 LNHDA and CDR2 SQIVND (reference sequence).

The gene calls are TRBV7-8 and TRBJ2-1; D unclear. The CDR3 contains 14 residues. V was cut by 5 bases and J by 4 bases, with 12 bases left in between. Germline CDR1 SGHVS, CDR2 FQNEAQ. CDR3 in amino acids: CASSQRLTYNEQFF. CDR3 nucleotide sequence: TGTGCCAGCAGCCAAAGGCTCACTTACAATGAGCAGTTCTTC. Looking up the rest from reference TRBV7-8 and TRBJ2-1 gives the full variable domain: GAGVSQSPRYKVAKRGQDVALRCDPISGHVSLFWYQQALGQGPEFLTYFQNEAQLDKSGLPSDRFFAERPEGSVSTLKIQRTQQEDSAVYLCASSQRLTYNEQFFGPGTRLTVL.

The CDR3, as DNA: TGTGCCAGCAGCACTAGGACAGGGGTCGTTCTGTACTTC. Protein sequence: CASSTRTGVVLYF. The J gene is TRBJ2-5, the V gene TRBV11-2, with 9 nucleotides matching TRBD1. V was pared by 5 bases and J by 13 bases, with 11 bases of the junction left unmatched. Looked up from germline, CDR1 is SGHAT and CDR2 is FQNNGV. The CDR3 totals 13 residues.

This chain joins TRBV10-3 and TRBJ1-5; TRBD1 aligns across 9 bases. The ends lost 4 bases at V and 2 bases at J; junction bases unmatched: 6. The CDR3 sequence is 16 residues long. Germline V gene data show CDR1 as ENHRY and CDR2 as SYGVKD. CDR3 in amino acids: CAISGTGGTGNQPQHF. The CDR3 DNA reads TGTGCCATCAGTGGCACAGGGGGCACGGGCAATCAGCCCCAGCATTTT.

The V gene is TRBV4-3, the J gene TRBJ1-2; D remains unclear. CDR1 and CDR2 (germline): LGHNA, YSLEER. The CDR3 spans 16 residues. V was cut by 0 bases and J by 5 bases, with 16 bases left in between. The CDR3 DNA reads TGCGCCAGCAGCCAAGAAACCCCACTAACGGGGTATGGCTACACCTTC. It encodes CASSQETPLTGYGYTF.

The chain uses TRBV18 and TRBJ1-5; 8 positions agree with TRBD1. Trimming cost V 6 bases and J 4 bases; bases outside gene matches: 5. Germline V lookup: CDR1 KGHSH, CDR2 LQKENI. The CDR3 covers 14 residues. DNA for the CDR3: TGTGCCAGCTCTCGCCAGGGGGCGAATCAGCCCCAGCATTTT. This codes for CASSRQGANQPQHF.

The chain uses TRBV4-3 and TRBJ1-3; tentative D call: TRBD1 (6 bases). The CDR3 is 16 amino acids. In germline, CDR1 is LGHNA, CDR2 YSLEER. Trimming shortened V by 5 bases and J by 4 bases, and 18 bases separated the two germline ends. CDR3 nucleotide sequence: TGCGCCAGCAGCACGACGGACAGACCCGTAGGAAACACCATATATTTT. Amino acids: CASSTTDRPVGNTIYF.

CDR3: CATSRVSNTGELFF. In DNA, the CDR3 is TGTGCCACCAGCAGAGTTTCGAACACCGGGGAGCTGTTTTTT. The rearrangement uses TRBV15 and TRBJ2-2, with unresolved D. The CDR3 runs to 14 residues. V lost 1 base and J 0 bases, leaving 3 bases between the germline ends. CDR1 LNHNV and CDR2 YYDKDF come from the germline V gene (reference sequence). Full variable domain (remainder filled in from reference TRBV15 and TRBJ2-2): DAMVIQNPRYQVTQFGKPVTLSCSQTLNHNVMYWYQQKSSQAPKLLFHYYDKDFNNEADTPDNFQSRRPNTSFCFLDIRSPGLGDTAMYLCATSRVSNTGELFFGEGSRLTVL.

V is TRBV18 and J is TRBJ1-5; 8 bases are shared with TRBD1. V was clipped by 4 bases and J by 6 bases; unmatched bases: 11. Germline assignment: CDR1 KGHSH and CDR2 LQKENI. The CDR3 consists of 16 residues. The CDR3 DNA reads TGTGCCAGCTCACGAGCCGGGACAGGACAGGGTCAGCCCCAGCATTTT. This translates into CASSRAGTGQGQPQHF.

The chain uses TRBV5-5 and TRBJ2-7, with 7 nucleotides matching TRBD1. Looked up from germline, CDR1 is SGHKS and CDR2 is YYEKEE (reference sequence). Unmatched junction bases numbered 6, after V lost 0 bases and J lost 0 bases. CDR3 length: 16 residues. In nucleotides, the CDR3 is TGTGCCAGCAGCTTGGGACCGACAGGGATCTCCTACGAGCAGTACTTC. The encoded protein is CASSLGPTGISYEQYF.

The J gene is TRBJ2-6, the V gene TRBV4-3, with 9 bases that match TRBD1. Trimming at V came to 2 bases and at J to 2 bases, leaving 1 base not matched to a gene. Germline CDR1 reads LGHNA; CDR2 reads YSLEER. This CDR3 comprises 16 residues. The CDR3 spells CASSQNRGPGANVLTF. DNA of the CDR3: TGCGCCAGCAGCCAAAACAGGGGGCCTGGGGCCAACGTCCTGACTTTC.